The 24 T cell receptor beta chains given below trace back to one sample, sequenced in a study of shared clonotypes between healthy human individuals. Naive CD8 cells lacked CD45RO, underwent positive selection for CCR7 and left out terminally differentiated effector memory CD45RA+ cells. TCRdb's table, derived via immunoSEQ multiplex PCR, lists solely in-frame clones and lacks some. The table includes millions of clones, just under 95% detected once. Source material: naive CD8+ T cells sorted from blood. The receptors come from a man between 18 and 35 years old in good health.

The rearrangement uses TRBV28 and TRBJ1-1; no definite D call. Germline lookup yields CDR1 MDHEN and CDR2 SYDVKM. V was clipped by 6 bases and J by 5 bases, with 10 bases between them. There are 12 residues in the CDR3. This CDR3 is CASSPGWTEAFF. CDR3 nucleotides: TGTGCCAGCAGCCCCGGGTGGACTGAAGCTTTCTTT.

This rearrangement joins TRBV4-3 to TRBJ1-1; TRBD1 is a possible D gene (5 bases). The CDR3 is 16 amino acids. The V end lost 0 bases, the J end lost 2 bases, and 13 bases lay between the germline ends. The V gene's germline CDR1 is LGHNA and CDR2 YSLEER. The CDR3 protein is CASSQDSDNLNTEAFF. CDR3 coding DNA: TGCGCCAGCAGCCAAGATTCGGACAATCTTAACACTGAAGCTTTCTTT.

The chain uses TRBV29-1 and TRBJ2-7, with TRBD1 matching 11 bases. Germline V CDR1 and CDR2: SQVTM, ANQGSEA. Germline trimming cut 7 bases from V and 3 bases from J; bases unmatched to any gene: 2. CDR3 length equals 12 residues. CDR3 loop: CSAGTGGYEQYF. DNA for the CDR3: TGCAGCGCAGGGACAGGGGGCTACGAGCAGTACTTC.

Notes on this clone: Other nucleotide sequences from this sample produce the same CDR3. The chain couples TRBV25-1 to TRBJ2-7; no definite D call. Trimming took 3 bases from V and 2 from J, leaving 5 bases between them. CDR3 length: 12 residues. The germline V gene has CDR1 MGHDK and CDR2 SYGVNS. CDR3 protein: CASSDPTYEQYF. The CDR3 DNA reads TGTGCCAGCAGTGATCCGACCTACGAGCAGTACTTC.

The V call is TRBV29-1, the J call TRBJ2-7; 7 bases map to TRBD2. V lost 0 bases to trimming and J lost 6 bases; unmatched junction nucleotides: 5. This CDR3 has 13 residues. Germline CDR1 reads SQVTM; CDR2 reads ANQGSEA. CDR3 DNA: TGCAGCGTTGAAGATGGGTCGGGAGGCGAGCAGTACTTC. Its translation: CSVEDGSGGEQYF.

The CDR3 nucleotides read TGCGCCAGCAGCCAAGATTACAGGGTCGCCTACGAGCAGTACTTC. Protein: CASSQDYRVAYEQYF. The chain links TRBV4-3 to TRBJ2-7; the D gene is possibly TRBD1 (6 bases). CDR1 is LGHNA and CDR2 is YSLEER in the germline V gene. The length of the CDR3 is 15 residues. Trimming left V 0 bases short and J 2 bases short, with 11 bases between.

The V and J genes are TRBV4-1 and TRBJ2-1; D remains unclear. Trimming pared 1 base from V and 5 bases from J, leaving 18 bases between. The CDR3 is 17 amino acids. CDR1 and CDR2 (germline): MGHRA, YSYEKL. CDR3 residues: CASSQVGVVEPNNEQFF. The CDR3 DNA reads TGCGCCAGCAGCCAAGTTGGGGTAGTGGAACCAAACAATGAGCAGTTCTTC.

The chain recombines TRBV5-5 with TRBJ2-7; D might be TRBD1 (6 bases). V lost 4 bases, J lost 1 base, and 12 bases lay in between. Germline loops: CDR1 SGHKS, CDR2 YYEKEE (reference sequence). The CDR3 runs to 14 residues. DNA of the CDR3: TGTGCCAGCAGCCAATTGACAGGATCCTACGAGCAGTACTTC. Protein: CASSQLTGSYEQYF.

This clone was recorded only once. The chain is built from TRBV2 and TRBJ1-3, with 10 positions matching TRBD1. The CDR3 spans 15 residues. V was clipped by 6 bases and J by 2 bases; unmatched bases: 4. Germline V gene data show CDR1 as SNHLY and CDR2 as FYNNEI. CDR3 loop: CASSSTGGTGNTIYF. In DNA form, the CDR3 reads TGTGCCAGCAGCTCGACAGGGGGCACTGGAAACACCATATATTTT.

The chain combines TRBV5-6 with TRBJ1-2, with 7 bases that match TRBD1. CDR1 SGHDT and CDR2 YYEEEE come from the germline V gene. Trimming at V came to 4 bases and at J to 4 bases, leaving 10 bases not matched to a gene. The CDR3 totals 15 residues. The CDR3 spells CASSQYRDSFYGYTF. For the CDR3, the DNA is TGTGCCAGCAGCCAATATAGGGACAGCTTCTATGGCTACACCTTC.

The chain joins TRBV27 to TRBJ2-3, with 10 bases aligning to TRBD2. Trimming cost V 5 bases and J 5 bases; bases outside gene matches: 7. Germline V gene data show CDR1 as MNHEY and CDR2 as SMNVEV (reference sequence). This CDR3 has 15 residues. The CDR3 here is CASSPLAGAGDTQYF. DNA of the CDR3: TGTGCCAGCAGTCCCCTAGCGGGAGCGGGAGATACGCAGTATTTT.

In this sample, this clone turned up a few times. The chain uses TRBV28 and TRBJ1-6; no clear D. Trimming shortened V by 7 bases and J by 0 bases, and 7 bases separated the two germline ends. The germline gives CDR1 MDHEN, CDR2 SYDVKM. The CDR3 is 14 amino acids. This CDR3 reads CASTPNSYNSPLHF. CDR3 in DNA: TGTGCCAGCACTCCTAACTCCTATAATTCACCCCTCCACTTT. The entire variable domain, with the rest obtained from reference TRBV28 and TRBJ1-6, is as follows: DVKVTQSSRYLVKRTGEKVFLECVQDMDHENMFWYRQDPGLGLRLIYFSYDVKMKEKGDIPEGYSVSREKKERFSLILESASTNQTSMYLCASTPNSYNSPLHFGNGTRLTVT.

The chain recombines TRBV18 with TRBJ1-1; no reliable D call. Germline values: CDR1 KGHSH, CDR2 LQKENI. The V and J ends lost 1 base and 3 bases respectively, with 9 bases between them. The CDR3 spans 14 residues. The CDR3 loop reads CASSPRRSDTEAFF. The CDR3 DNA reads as TGTGCCAGCTCACCACGCAGGTCAGACACTGAAGCTTTCTTT.

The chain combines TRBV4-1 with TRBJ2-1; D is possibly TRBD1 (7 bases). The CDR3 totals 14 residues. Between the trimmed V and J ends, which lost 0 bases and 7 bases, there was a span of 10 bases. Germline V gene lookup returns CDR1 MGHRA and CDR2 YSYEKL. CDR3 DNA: TGCGCCAGCAGCCAAGACAGGGGGAGGAATGAGCAGTTCTTC. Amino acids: CASSQDRGRNEQFF.

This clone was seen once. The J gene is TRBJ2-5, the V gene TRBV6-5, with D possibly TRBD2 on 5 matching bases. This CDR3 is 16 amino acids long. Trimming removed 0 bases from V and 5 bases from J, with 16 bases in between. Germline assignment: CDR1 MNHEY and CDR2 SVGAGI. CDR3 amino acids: CASSYSTTSFEETQYF. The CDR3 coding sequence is TGTGCCAGCAGTTACTCAACCACTAGTTTTGAGGAGACCCAGTACTTC.

The DNA for the CDR3 is TGTGCCACCAGCATATTGGACGGCTACGAGCAGTACTTC. Amino acids: CATSILDGYEQYF. This sequence joins TRBV15 and TRBJ2-7, with D hard to call. The germline gives CDR1 LNHNV, CDR2 YYDKDF (reference sequence). The germline V and J ends were trimmed by 4 bases and 3 bases, with 10 bases remaining between them. The CDR3 consists of 13 residues.

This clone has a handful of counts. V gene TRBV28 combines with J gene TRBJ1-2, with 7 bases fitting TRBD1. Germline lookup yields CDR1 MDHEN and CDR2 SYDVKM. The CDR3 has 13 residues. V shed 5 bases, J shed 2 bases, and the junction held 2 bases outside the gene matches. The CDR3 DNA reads TGTGCCAGCAGTCGGACAGGAAACTATGGCTACACCTTC. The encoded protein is CASSRTGNYGYTF.

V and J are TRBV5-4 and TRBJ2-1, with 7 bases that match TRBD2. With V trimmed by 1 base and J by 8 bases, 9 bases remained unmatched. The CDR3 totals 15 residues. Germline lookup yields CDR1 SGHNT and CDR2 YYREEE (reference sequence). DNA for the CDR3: TGTGCCAGCAGCTTGACGGGACTACCGGGCGATGAGCAGTTCTTC. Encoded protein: CASSLTGLPGDEQFF. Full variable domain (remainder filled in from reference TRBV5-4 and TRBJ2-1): ETGVTQSPTHLIKTRGQQVTLRCSSQSGHNTVSWYQQALGQGPQFIFQYYREEENGRGNFPPRFSGLQFPNYSSELNVNALELDDSALYLCASSLTGLPGDEQFFGPGTRLTVL.

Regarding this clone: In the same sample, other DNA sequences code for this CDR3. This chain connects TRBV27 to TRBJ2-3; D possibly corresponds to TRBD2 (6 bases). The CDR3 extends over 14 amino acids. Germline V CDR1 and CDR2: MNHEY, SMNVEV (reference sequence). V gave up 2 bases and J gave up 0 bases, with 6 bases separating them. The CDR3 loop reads CASSLGGSTDTQYF. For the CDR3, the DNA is TGTGCCAGCAGTTTAGGGGGGAGCACAGATACGCAGTATTTT.

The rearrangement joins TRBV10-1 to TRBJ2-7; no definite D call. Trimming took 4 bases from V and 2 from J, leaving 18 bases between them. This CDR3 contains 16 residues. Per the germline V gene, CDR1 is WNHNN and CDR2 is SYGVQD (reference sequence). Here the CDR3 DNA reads TGCGCCAGCAGTGGCTTGACACCCGCAATTACCTACGAGCAGTACTTC. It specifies CASSGLTPAITYEQYF.

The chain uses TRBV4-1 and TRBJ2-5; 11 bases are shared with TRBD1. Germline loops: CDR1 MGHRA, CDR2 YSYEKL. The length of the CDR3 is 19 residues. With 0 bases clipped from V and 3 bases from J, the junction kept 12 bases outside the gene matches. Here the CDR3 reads CASSQDMEIGQGAEETQYF. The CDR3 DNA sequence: TGCGCCAGCAGCCAAGATATGGAGATCGGACAGGGGGCCGAAGAGACCCAGTACTTC.

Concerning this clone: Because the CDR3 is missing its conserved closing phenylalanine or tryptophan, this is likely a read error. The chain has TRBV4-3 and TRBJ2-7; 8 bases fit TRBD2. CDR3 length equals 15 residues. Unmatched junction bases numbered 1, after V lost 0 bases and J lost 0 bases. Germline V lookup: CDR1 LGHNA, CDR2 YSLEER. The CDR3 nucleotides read TGCGCCAGCAGCCAAGACAGCGGGAGCTCCTACGAGCAGTACCTC. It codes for CASSQDSGSSYEQYL.

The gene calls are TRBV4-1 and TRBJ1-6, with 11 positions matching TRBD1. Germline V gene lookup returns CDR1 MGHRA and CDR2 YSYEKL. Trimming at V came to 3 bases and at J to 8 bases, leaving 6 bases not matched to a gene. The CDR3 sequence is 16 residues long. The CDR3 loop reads CASSHFGQGADSPLHF. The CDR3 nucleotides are TGCGCCAGCAGCCATTTCGGACAGGGGGCTGATTCACCCCTCCACTTT.

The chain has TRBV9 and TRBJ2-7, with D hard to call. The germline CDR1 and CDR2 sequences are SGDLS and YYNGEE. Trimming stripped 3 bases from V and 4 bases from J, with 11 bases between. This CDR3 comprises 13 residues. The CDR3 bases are TGTGCCAGCAGCGCCGACCTGGGATACGAGCAGTACTTC. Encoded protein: CASSADLGYEQYF.